Below are 9 T cell receptor beta chains sequenced from a single sample in a study of CD8+ T cells in alopecia areata (dated by TCRdb to 2016 to 2019). Pooled mouse cutaneous lymph node cells were stained for CD4, CD8alpha, NKG2D, NKG2ACE and other markers and were then sorted on a BD Influx. Libraries were built with the immunoSEQ multiplex PCR assay. RNA was extracted from all samples and reverse transcribed into cDNA as template for TCR sequencing. The clones in this table, taken by TCRdb from immuneACCESS, are in-frame only. Not every clone is retained; where verified, under half of the shortfall comes from an unresolved V gene, and the cause of the rest is unknown. This sample includes over 250,000 clones, and none of them was observed just once. About 1.1% of the sample is held by the ten biggest clonotypes. The source material was CD4+ T cells sorted from a lymph node. These receptor sequences come from a C3H/HeJ mouse with alopecia areata. The MHC haplotype carried by mice of this strain is H2-k.

This clone was observed a handful of times. Gene names denote mouse genes. The read falls 4 residues short of the CDR3 end, and the missing part is taken from the germline J gene. This chain joins TRBV5 and TRBJ2-5; D is possibly TRBD2 (7 bases). Germline-derived CDR1 and CDR2 are LGHNA and YNLKQL (reference sequence). CDR3 length: 13 amino acids. V dropped 4 bases and J dropped 2 bases, with 7 bases sitting between them. The covered CDR3 bases are TGTGCCAGCAGCCGGGGGGCCCAAGAC. Encoded protein: CASSRGAQD. The full CDR3 sequence reads CASSRGAQDTQYF.

This clone appeared a few times. Gene names denote mouse genes. The sequenced fragment ends 4 residues before the CDR3 boundary, so the rest is inferred from the germline J gene. This same CDR3 is encoded by further DNA sequences in the sample. J is TRBJ2-2 and V is TRBV13-1, with TRBD1 matching over 9 bases. The CDR3 has 16 residues. The germline V gene has CDR1 NSHNY and CDR2 SYGAGN. V was clipped by 1 base and J by 1 base; unmatched bases: 2. Incomplete CDR3 DNA: TGTGCCAGCAGTGATCGGGACAGGGAAAACACCGGG. Protein sequence: CASSDRDRENTG. The whole CDR3 protein is CASSDRDRENTGQLYF.

This clone was found a few times. Gene names are mouse gene names. The sequence runs out 3 residues before the end of the CDR3; the remainder is reconstructed from the germline J gene. This sequence joins TRBV13-2 and TRBJ1-6, with 9 bases matching TRBD1. TRBJ1-6 is classed as an ORF, of uncertain function. J gave up 3 bases and V 2 bases, and 0 bases lay outside the gene matches. Germline CDR1 NNHNN, CDR2 SYGAGS (reference sequence). CDR3 length: 15 residues. The CDR3 loop reads CASGETGGYNSPLYF. CDR3 DNA (partial): TGTGCCAGCGGTGAGACAGGGGGCTATAATTCGCCC.

Turning to this clone: Here the gene names and germline are mouse. The missing CDR3 end, 4 residues past where the read stops, is filled in from the germline J gene. The gene calls are TRBV1 and TRBJ2-3; TRBD1 aligns across 9 bases. Losses at the gene ends were 2 bases for V and 1 base for J; bases not matched to a gene: 4. This CDR3 has 16 residues. Germline assignment: CDR1 NSQYPW and CDR2 LRSPGD (reference sequence). The covered CDR3 bases are TGCACCTGCAGTGCAAACAGGGGGCGGGGTGCAGAA. Its protein product is CTCSANRGRGAE. The full CDR3 sequence reads CTCSANRGRGAETLYF.

As regards this clone: Gene names denote mouse genes. The CDR3 bases that were read are TGTGCCAGCAGTCGACAGGCAAACACA. It codes for CASSRQANT. The whole CDR3 region reads CASSRQANTEVFF. The genes are TRBV13-3 and TRBJ1-1, with TRBD1 as a possible D gene (6 bases). The CDR3 is cut off 4 residues early in the read; its end comes from the germline J gene. CDR3 size: 13 residues. The germline gives CDR1 NNHDY, CDR2 SYVADS. The ends were cut back, 4 bases at V and 0 bases at J, with 7 bases in the middle.

This clone was seen a few times. Gene and germline names: mouse. The read falls 4 residues short of the CDR3 end, and the missing part is taken from the germline J gene. The chain is built from TRBV5 and TRBJ2-3, with D perhaps TRBD1 (6 bases). Trimming removed 4 bases at V and 4 bases at J, with 12 bases between. Germline V gives CDR1 LGHNA, CDR2 YNLKQL (reference sequence). The CDR3 is 14 amino acids. CDR3 DNA, as far as it was read: TGTGCCAGCAGCCCCCGGGACACTTCAGAA. This sequence encodes CASSPRDTSE. The whole CDR3 reads CASSPRDTSETLYF.

A remark on this clone: Gene names and germline refer to mouse. The CDR3 end falls 4 residues outside the read, so it is completed with the germline J gene. This sequence joins TRBV13-1 and TRBJ2-1; 9 bases fit TRBD2. The length of the CDR3 is 15 residues. The V segment lost 6 bases and the J segment 0 bases; nucleotides outside the gene matches: 4. Germline V gives CDR1 NSHNY, CDR2 SYGAGN. CDR3 bases read: TGTGCCAGCAAAGACTGGGGGAGTAACTATGCT. This translates into CASKDWGSNYA. The full-length CDR3 reads as CASKDWGSNYAEQFF.

With regard to this clone: These gene names are mouse names. The read stops 4 residues short of the end of the CDR3; the missing end is completed from the germline J gene. The rearrangement uses TRBV13-1 and TRBJ1-1; 9 positions match TRBD1. Germline V gene data show CDR1 as NSHNY and CDR2 as SYGAGN. The CDR3 is 15 amino acids. V trimming: 3 bases; J trimming: 4 bases; junction bases outside the gene matches: 7. Partial CDR3 DNA: TGTGCCAGCAGTGGCCGGGACAGGGATTTCACA. Translating gives CASSGRDRDFT. The full CDR3 reads CASSGRDRDFTEVFF.

This clone was picked up a small number of times. Gene names are the mouse ones. With the read ending 4 residues before the CDR3 end, the germline J gene is used to fill in that end. This chain connects TRBV5 to TRBJ2-2; 7 bases fit TRBD2. The CDR3 totals 16 residues. V trimming: 0 bases; J trimming: 1 base; junction bases outside the gene matches: 2. CDR1 LGHNA and CDR2 YNLKQL come from the germline V gene (reference sequence). Partial CDR3 DNA: TGTGCCAGCAGCCAAGAACTGGGGAAAAACACCGGG. Translation gives CASSQELGKNTG. Given in full, the CDR3 is CASSQELGKNTGQLYF.